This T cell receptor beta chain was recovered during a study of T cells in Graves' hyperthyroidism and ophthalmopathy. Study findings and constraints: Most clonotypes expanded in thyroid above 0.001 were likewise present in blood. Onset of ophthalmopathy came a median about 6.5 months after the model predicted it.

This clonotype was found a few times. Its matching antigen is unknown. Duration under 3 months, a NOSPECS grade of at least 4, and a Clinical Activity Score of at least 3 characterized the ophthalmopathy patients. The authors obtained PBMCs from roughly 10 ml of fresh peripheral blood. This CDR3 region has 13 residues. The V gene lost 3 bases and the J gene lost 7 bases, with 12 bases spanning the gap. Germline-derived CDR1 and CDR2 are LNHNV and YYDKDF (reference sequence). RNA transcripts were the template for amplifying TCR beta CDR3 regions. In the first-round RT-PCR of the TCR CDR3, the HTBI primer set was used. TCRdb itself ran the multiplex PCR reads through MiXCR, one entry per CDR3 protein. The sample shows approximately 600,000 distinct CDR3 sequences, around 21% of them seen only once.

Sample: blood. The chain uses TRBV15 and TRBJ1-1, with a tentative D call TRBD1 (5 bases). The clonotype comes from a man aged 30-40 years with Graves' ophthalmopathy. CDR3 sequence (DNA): TGTGCCACCAGCAGGGACCTTAGGGGTGAAGCTTTCTTT. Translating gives CATSRDLRGEAFF.